The 12 T cell receptor beta chains given below trace back to one sample, sequenced in a study of blood T cell repertoires in COVID-19. Clones were read by immunoSEQ multiplex PCR, and TCRdb kept only the in-frame ones, dropping some. The table records around 140,000 clones, around 84% of them present only once. The sample consisted of PBMCs or T cells enriched from blood (not recorded which). These receptors all come from a middle-aged man with acute COVID-19.

About this clone itself: The junction does not match germline at one end; this may be a read error. The rearrangement joins TRBV5-1 to TRBJ2-7; 7 bases are a match to TRBD2. The germline gives CDR1 SGHRS, CDR2 YFSETQ. This CDR3 is 13 amino acids long. This chain's CDR3 is CASSLVVGLEYNF. The CDR3 DNA reads as TGCGCCAGCAGCTTGGTGGTCGGACTAGAATATAACTTC.

This rearrangement joins TRBV27 to TRBJ2-7; possibly TRBD1 for D (6 bases). Trimming removed 9 bases at V and 7 bases at J, with 19 bases between. The CDR3 length is 13 residues. Germline loops: CDR1 MNHEY, CDR2 SMNVEV (reference sequence). CDR3 sequence: CASRGPGVGEQYF. The CDR3 DNA reads as TGTGCCAGTCGTGGCCCAGGGGTGGGGGAGCAGTACTTC.

This chain's CDR3 is CASSQTSKGANVLTF. In DNA form, the CDR3 reads TGCGCCAGCAGCCAGACTAGTAAAGGGGCCAACGTCCTGACTTTC. The chain uses TRBV5-1 and TRBJ2-6; possibly TRBD2 for D (6 bases). CDR1 and CDR2 from the germline V gene are SGHRS and YFSETQ. Trimming took off 4 bases at V and 4 bases at J, with 12 bases between the two ends. The CDR3 has 15 residues.

The V call is TRBV7-8, the J call TRBJ2-1, with D possibly TRBD2 on 6 matching bases. V was clipped by 6 bases and J by 6 bases, with 24 bases between them. Germline CDR1 reads SGHVS; CDR2 reads FQNEAQ. The CDR3 totals 17 residues. This chain's CDR3 is CASRRGAVPLAANEQFF. DNA for the CDR3: TGTGCCAGCAGGCGCGGCGCCGTGCCCTTAGCGGCCAATGAGCAGTTCTTC.

The chain links TRBV7-9 to TRBJ2-2, with 9 positions matching TRBD2. CDR1 and CDR2 from the germline V gene are SEHNR and FQNEAQ (reference sequence). This CDR3 spans 16 amino acids. Losses at the gene ends were 4 bases for V and 5 bases for J; bases not matched to a gene: 8. CDR3 amino acids: CASSSFSGRPTGELFF. In DNA, the CDR3 is TGTGCCAGCAGCTCCTTTAGCGGGAGACCGACCGGGGAGCTGTTTTTT.

The chain joins TRBV3-1 (or the pseudogene TRBV3-2) to TRBJ1-1, with 7 bases fitting TRBD1. Trimming cost V 2 bases and J 2 bases; bases outside gene matches: 14. The CDR3 extends over 18 amino acids. Germline assignment: CDR1 LGHDT and CDR2 YNNKEL (reference sequence). CDR3 coding DNA: TGTGCCAGCAGCCAATGGGGGGACAGCATTCCCCCCAACACTGAAGCTTTCTTT. The encoded protein is CASSQWGDSIPPNTEAFF.

The chain couples TRBV5-4 to TRBJ2-2; D is possibly TRBD2 (5 bases). The CDR3 runs 15 residues. Germline CDR1 and CDR2: SGHNT and YYREEE (reference sequence). V lost 4 bases, J lost 6 bases, and 16 bases lay in between. The CDR3 DNA reads as TGTGCCAGCAGCGTAGGTGGACTCCTCCCCGGGGAGCTGTTTTTT. Translating it yields CASSVGGLLPGELFF. Drawing the rest from reference TRBV5-4 and TRBJ2-2, the complete variable domain is ETGVTQSPTHLIKTRGQQVTLRCSSQSGHNTVSWYQQALGQGPQFIFQYYREEENGRGNFPPRFSGLQFPNYSSELNVNALELDDSALYLCASSVGGLLPGELFFGEGSRLTVL.

This chain links TRBV7-3 with TRBJ2-2; unclear D gene. Per the germline V gene, CDR1 is SGHTA and CDR2 is FQGTGA. The CDR3 runs to 13 residues. V dropped 6 bases and J dropped 8 bases, with 13 bases sitting between them. The CDR3 sequence: CASSKRETGELFF. The CDR3 DNA is TGTGCCAGCAGTAAGCGAGAGACGGGGGAGCTGTTTTTT.

The chain carries TRBV28 and TRBJ2-3; possibly TRBD2 for D (6 bases). Germline V gives CDR1 MDHEN, CDR2 SYDVKM. This CDR3 comprises 15 residues. The V and J ends lost 6 bases and 3 bases respectively, with 16 bases between them. The CDR3 here is CASSLPSDRTDTQYF. The CDR3 coding sequence is TGTGCCAGCAGCCTGCCTAGCGATAGGACAGATACGCAGTATTTT.

This chain uses TRBV5-1 with TRBJ1-5; perhaps TRBD1 as D (5 bases). The CDR3 has 15 amino acids. V was clipped by 8 bases and J by 5 bases, with 20 bases between them. The V gene's germline CDR1 is SGHRS and CDR2 YFSETQ. The chain's CDR3 is CASKSGVADDQPQHF. In nucleotides, the CDR3 is TGCGCCAGTAAGTCGGGGGTGGCGGATGATCAGCCCCAGCATTTT.

This rearrangement joins TRBV24-1 to TRBJ1-3; tentative D call: TRBD1 (6 bases). CDR3 length equals 19 residues. In germline, CDR1 is KGHDR, CDR2 SFDVKD. The ends were cut back, 9 bases at V and 2 bases at J, with 28 bases in the middle. The CDR3 DNA reads as TGTGCCACCCCTGCCTGGGAGGGACAAGCAAAAACCCCTGGAAACACCATATATTTT. Its protein product is CATPAWEGQAKTPGNTIYF.

This chain connects TRBV25-1 to TRBJ1-6; D perhaps matches TRBD1 (6 bases). The CDR3 consists of 15 residues. V lost 4 bases, J lost 7 bases, and 14 bases lay in between. Germline lookup yields CDR1 MGHDK and CDR2 SYGVNS. The CDR3 coding sequence is TGTGCCAGCAGTGGGACAGTAGGAAACAATTCACCCCTCCACTTT. This sequence encodes CASSGTVGNNSPLHF.